The clone carrying this TCR beta chain was seen more than once but under ten times. What it recognizes is unknown. The sample comes from a study of cytomegalovirus exposure and HLA in healthy donors. Overall study: Caucasian-associated ancestry cluster membership applied to around 76% of approximately 400 genotyped donors. Findings of the study overall: According to an earlier analysis, most TCR beta V segments yielded productive rearrangements about 87% or about 30% of the time. With further analysis later on, most CMV-associated TCR beta chains appeared HLA-restricted.

V lost 4 bases, J lost 3 bases, and 6 bases stayed unmatched. CDR1 LGHNA and CDR2 YSLEER come from the germline V gene. This CDR3 has 15 amino acids. PCR amplification relied on 60 Vbeta primers (plus 13 Jbeta primers). Produced via immunoSEQ multiplex PCR; TCRdb's table is partial and in-frame only. The sample yields 130,000 to 150,000 clones, around a tenth seen once. This receptor was obtained from a male donor in good health and CMV-seronegative. The chain uses TRBV4-3 and TRBJ2-7; 10 bases agree with TRBD1. Sequenced: PBMCs. The CDR3 DNA sequence: TGCGCCAGCAGCCCCGGACAGGGGGGCGGCTACGAGCAGTACTTC. The encoded protein is CASSPGQGGGYEQYF.